This T cell receptor (beta chain) was captured in a study of cytomegalovirus exposure and HLA in healthy donors. Study at large: Of all 400 or so donors who were genotyped, 81% belonged to the Caucasian-associated ancestry cluster.

Primers included in the PCR were 60 Vbeta and 13 Jbeta primers. Data came from immunoSEQ multiplex PCR; TCRdb stores just in-frame clones and leaves some out. The data show approximately 75,000 clones, around 80% seen once. Germline CDR1 MNHEY, CDR2 SVGAGI. The CDR3 contains 14 residues. V lost 5 bases, J lost 2 bases, and 5 bases stayed unmatched. Concerning this clone: This sample includes further DNA sequences coding for the same CDR3.

This TCR was recovered from a man between 65 and 85 years old in good health and CMV-seropositive. This rearrangement joins TRBV6-5 to TRBJ2-7; 8 bases fit TRBD1. What was sequenced was PBMCs. CDR3 region: CASSRGQGTYEQYF. The CDR3 region has the DNA TGTGCCAGCAGTAGAGGACAGGGCACCTACGAGCAGTACTTC.